This T cell receptor (beta chain) derives from a study of long-term antiretroviral therapy in people with HIV. Study findings and constraints: CDR3 length ranges were narrower in HIV repertoires than in controls. Documentation of ART adherence, viral resistance or therapy changes was absent.

In regard to this clone: Its specificity is not known.

The V end lost 0 bases, the J end lost 1 base, and 7 bases lay between the germline ends. Per germline, CDR1 SGDLS and CDR2 YYNGEE. This CDR3 has 14 residues. None of the participants with HIV were treated outside the United States. A v3.0 immunoSEQ assay was performed at survey level. TCRdb keeps only in-frame clones here, not all; method: immunoSEQ multiplex PCR. The sample shows about 25,000 clones, 79% of them seen only once. The sample was unsorted PBMCs, taken 1.2 years after starting antiretroviral therapy. This receptor was obtained from a woman aged 40 to 50 with HIV. This chain links TRBV9 with TRBJ1-2; D is uncertain. CDR3 amino acids: CASSVDQLNYGYTF. CDR3 DNA: TGTGCCAGCAGCGTAGATCAGCTTAACTATGGCTACACCTTC.